The next 5 T cell receptor beta chains were all read from a single sample in a study of OX40 agonist ivuxolimab in advanced cancers. Data came from immunoSEQ multiplex PCR; TCRdb stores just in-frame clones and leaves some out. The table records about 82,000 clones, 70% to 90% of them present only once. This specimen consisted of CD4+ or CD8+ T cells sorted from blood, obtained in a trial of the OX40 agonist ivuxolimab. The origin of the receptors is an adult with an advanced solid tumor such as melanoma, head and neck, liver or kidney cancer.

The genes are TRBV6-5 and TRBJ1-1; D possibly corresponds to TRBD1 (5 bases). V dropped 2 bases and J dropped 2 bases, with 9 bases sitting between them. Germline V gene data show CDR1 as MNHEY and CDR2 as SVGAGI. This CDR3 contains 14 residues. This chain's CDR3 is CASSYETGNTEAFF. For the CDR3, the DNA is TGTGCCAGCAGTTACGAAACAGGTAACACTGAAGCTTTCTTT.

CDR3 sequence reads: CASSLVGGQNYGYTF. The CDR3 bases are TGTGCCAGCAGTTTGGTGGGGGGCCAAAACTATGGCTACACCTTC. The genes are TRBV27 and TRBJ1-2, with a weak D call TRBD1 (6 bases). V gave up 3 bases and J gave up 2 bases, with 13 bases separating them. CDR3 size: 15 residues. Germline V gene sequence: CDR1 MNHEY, CDR2 SMNVEV (reference sequence).

This chain links TRBV7-9 with TRBJ2-1; TRBD2 agrees at 8 bases. The CDR3 length is 12 residues. V dropped 6 bases and J dropped 6; count of bases not matched to a gene: 1. CDR1 and CDR2 from the germline V gene are SEHNR and FQNEAQ (reference sequence). The CDR3 coding sequence is TGTGCCAGCAGTCGGGGGGGCAATGAGCAGTTCTTC. The encoded protein is CASSRGGNEQFF.

V gene TRBV6-6 combines with J gene TRBJ1-3; 8 bases map to TRBD1. The CDR3 consists of 12 residues. The germline CDR1 and CDR2 sequences are MNHNY and SVGAGI (reference sequence). V lost 10 bases to trimming and J lost 4 bases; unmatched junction nucleotides: 3. The CDR3 loop is CAIRDRGNTIYF. CDR3 coding DNA: TGTGCCATCCGGGACAGGGGAAACACCATATATTTT.

The chain is built from TRBV11-3 and TRBJ1-6, with a possible D match to TRBD1 (6 bases). V was pared by 3 bases and J by 7 bases, with 13 bases between. CDR3 size: 15 residues. Germline CDR1 is SGHNT and CDR2 is YENEEA. This chain's CDR3 is CASSLIGGQNSPLHF. The CDR3 DNA reads as TGTGCCAGCAGCTTGATTGGGGGCCAAAATTCACCCCTCCACTTT.